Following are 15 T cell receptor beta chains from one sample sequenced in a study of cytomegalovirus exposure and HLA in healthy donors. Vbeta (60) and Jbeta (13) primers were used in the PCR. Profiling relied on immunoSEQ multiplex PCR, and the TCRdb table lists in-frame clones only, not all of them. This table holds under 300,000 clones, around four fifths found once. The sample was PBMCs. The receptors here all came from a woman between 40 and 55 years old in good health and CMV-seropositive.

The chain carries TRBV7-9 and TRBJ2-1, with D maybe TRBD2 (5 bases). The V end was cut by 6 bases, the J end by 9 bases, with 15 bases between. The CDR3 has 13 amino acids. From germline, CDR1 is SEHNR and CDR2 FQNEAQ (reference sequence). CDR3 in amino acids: CASRTGGFSEQFF. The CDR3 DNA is TGTGCCAGCAGGACCGGCGGGTTCAGTGAGCAGTTCTTC.

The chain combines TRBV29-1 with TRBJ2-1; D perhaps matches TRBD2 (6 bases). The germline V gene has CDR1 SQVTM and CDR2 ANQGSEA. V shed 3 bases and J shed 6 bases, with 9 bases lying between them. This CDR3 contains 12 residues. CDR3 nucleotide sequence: TGCAGCGTTGATGCTAGCGCCAATGAGCAGTTCTTC. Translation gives CSVDASANEQFF.

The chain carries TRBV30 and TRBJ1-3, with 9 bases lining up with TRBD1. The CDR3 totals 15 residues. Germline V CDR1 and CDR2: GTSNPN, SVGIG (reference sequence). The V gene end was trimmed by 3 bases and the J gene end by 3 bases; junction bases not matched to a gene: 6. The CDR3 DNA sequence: TGTGCCTGGAGAGCCACGACAGGGGGTGGAAACACCATATATTTT. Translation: CAWRATTGGGNTIYF.

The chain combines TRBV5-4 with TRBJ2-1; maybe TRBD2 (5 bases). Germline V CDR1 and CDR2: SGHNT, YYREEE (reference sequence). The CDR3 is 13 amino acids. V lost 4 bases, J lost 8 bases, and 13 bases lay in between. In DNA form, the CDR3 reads TGTGCCAGCAGCCCTTGGGGAGCGGATGAGCAGTTCTTC. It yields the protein CASSPWGADEQFF.

The CDR3: CASSTSGLAGITDTQYF. The CDR3 DNA reads as TGTGCCAGCAGCACCAGTGGGCTAGCGGGTATCACAGATACGCAGTATTTT. The V gene is TRBV9, the J gene TRBJ2-3, with 8 positions matching TRBD2. The J segment lost 2 bases and the V segment lost 4 bases, leaving 12 bases of the junction unmatched. The V gene's germline CDR1 is SGDLS and CDR2 YYNGEE. CDR3 length: 17 residues.

CDR3 in DNA: TGCGCCAGCAGCCAAGGGGCAGGCTACGAGCAGTACTTC. Encoded protein: CASSQGAGYEQYF. The rearrangement links TRBV4-3 to TRBJ2-7; D is ambiguous. CDR1 is LGHNA and CDR2 is YSLEER in the germline V gene. Trimming took 1 base from V and 3 from J, leaving 7 bases between them. CDR3 length: 13 residues.

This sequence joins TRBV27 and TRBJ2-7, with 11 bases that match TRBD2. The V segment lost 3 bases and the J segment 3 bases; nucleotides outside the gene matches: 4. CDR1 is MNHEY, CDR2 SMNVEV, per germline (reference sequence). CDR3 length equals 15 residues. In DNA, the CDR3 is TGTGCCAGCAGTTTGAGACTAGCGGGAAACTACGAGCAGTACTTC. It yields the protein CASSLRLAGNYEQYF.

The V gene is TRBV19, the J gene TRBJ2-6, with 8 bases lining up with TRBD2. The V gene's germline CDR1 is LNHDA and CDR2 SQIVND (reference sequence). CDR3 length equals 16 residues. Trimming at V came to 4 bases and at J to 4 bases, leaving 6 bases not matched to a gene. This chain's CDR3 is CASSTPTSGGANVLTF. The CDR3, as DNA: TGTGCCAGTAGTACCCCCACTAGCGGCGGGGCCAACGTCCTGACTTTC. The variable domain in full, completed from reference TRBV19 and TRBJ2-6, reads DGGITQSPKYLFRKEGQNVTLSCEQNLNHDAMYWYRQDPGQGLRLIYYSQIVNDFQKGDIAEGYSVSREKKESFPLTVTSAQKNPTAFYLCASSTPTSGGANVLTFGAGSRLTVL.

The CDR3 protein is CASSAVAVQETQYF. DNA of the CDR3: TGTGCCAGCAGCGCTGTAGCAGTCCAAGAGACCCAGTACTTC. This chain links TRBV11-3 with TRBJ2-5; D call uncertain. V lost 5 bases and J lost 1, with 11 bases in between. The V gene's germline CDR1 is SGHNT and CDR2 YENEEA. This CDR3 contains 14 residues.

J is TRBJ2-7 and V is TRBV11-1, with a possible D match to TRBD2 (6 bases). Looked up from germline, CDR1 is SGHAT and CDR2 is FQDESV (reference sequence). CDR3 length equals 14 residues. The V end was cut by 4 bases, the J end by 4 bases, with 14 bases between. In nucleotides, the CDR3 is TGTGCCAGCAGCTCCCGACTAGGCGGATACGAGCAGTACTTC. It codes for CASSSRLGGYEQYF.

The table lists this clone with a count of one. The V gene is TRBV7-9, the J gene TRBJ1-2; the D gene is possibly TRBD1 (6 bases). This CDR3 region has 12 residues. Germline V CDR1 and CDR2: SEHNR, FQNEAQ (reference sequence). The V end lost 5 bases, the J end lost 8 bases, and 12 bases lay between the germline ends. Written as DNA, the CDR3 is TGTGCCAGCAGCCCGGGGGGCTGGGGCTACACCTTC. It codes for CASSPGGWGYTF.

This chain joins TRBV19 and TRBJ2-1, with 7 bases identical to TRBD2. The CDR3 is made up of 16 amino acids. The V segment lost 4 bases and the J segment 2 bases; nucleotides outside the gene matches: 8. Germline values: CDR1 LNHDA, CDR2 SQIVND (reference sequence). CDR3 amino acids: CASSNPTSATYNEQFF. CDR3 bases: TGTGCCAGTAGTAACCCCACTAGCGCGACCTACAATGAGCAGTTCTTC.

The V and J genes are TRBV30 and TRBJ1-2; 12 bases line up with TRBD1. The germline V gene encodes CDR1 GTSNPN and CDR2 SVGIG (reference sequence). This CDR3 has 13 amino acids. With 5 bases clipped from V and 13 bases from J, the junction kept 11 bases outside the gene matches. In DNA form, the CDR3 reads TGTGCCTGGCGGCCGGGACAGGGGGCTGGGTCCACCTTC. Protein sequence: CAWRPGQGAGSTF. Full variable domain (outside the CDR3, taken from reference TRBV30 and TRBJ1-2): SQTIHQWPATLVQPVGSPLSLECTVEGTSNPNLYWYRQAAGRGLQLLFYSVGIGQISSEVPQNLSASRPQDRQFILSSKKLLLSDSGFYLCAWRPGQGAGSTFGSGTRLTVV.

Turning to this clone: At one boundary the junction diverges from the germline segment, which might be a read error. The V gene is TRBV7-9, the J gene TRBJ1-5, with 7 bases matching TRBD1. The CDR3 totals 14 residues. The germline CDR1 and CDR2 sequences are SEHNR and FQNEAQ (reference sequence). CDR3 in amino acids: CSSSAGTGNQPQHF. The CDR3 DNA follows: TGTTCCAGCAGCGCCGGGACAGGCAATCAGCCCCAGCATTTT.

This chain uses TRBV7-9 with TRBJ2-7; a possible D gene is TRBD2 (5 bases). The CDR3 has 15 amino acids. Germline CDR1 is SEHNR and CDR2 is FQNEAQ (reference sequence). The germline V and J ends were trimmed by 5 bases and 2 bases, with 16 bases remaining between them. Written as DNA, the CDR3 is TGTGCCAGCAGCCCAGACGGCTCAGCGGCCTACGAGCAGTACTTC. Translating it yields CASSPDGSAAYEQYF.